The rows below give T cell receptor beta chains drawn from one sample of a study of CD8+CD57+ T cells in acquired aplastic anemia. A single record per CDR3 protein comes from TCRdb applying MiXCR to the reads. The data hold approximately 170,000 distinct CDR3 sequences, with around 60% observed a single time. Source material: sorted CD4+, CD8+, or CD8+CD57+ T cells (not recorded which) from PBMCs. Receptors were obtained from a human donor in good health. Each CDR3 is given with its conserved first and last residue. D genes are given only for firm matches. The size entry is marked missing in some rows and otherwise reads once, few, many or a size class.

>TRBD1|-|TRBV7-2|TRBJ1-6
CASSLGQGLSSPLHF
TGTGCCAGCAGCTTAGGACAGGGCTTAAGTTCACCCCTCCACTTT
>-|few|TRBV14|TRBJ1-2
CASSPTKGNGYTF
TGTGCCAGCAGCCCAACTAAGGGTAATGGCTACACCTTC
>-|many|TRBV29-1|TRBJ2-7
CSVEGAPGFPYEQYF
TGCAGCGTTGAGGGAGCCCCAGGGTTCCCCTACGAGCAGTACTTC
>-|-|TRBV19|TRBJ2-2
CASSISQGGDTGELLF
TGTGCCAGTAGTATATCACAGGGAGGGGACACCGGGGAGCTGCTTTTT
>-|few|TRBV7-9|TRBJ2-1
CASREAGNEQFF
TGTGCCAGCAGGGAGGCAGGGAATGAGCAGTTCTTC
>TRBD1|-|TRBV7-9|TRBJ1-3
CASSLLPQGAINTIYF
TGTGCCAGCAGCTTACTACCCCAGGGGGCAATAAACACCATATATTTT
>-|many|TRBV19|TRBJ2-7
CASSISGAYYEQYF
TGTGCCAGTAGTATTTCTGGGGCATACTACGAGCAGTACTTC
>-|-|TRBV7-9|TRBJ2-5
CASSLAERQETQYF
TGTGCCAGCAGCTTAGCCGAGCGTCAAGAGACCCAGTACTTC
>TRBD2|-|TRBV19|TRBJ2-1
CSSGGEVEEQFF
TGTTCTAGCGGGGGGGAAGTAGAAGAGCAGTTCTTC
>TRBD2|-|TRBV20-1|TRBJ2-7
CSAVSGGGSYEQYF
TGCAGTGCCGTTAGCGGGGGAGGTTCCTACGAGCAGTACTTC
>-|-|TRBV12-3/TRBV12-4|TRBJ1-6
CASSLAAAGDSPLHF
TGTGCCAGCAGTTTAGCAGCCGCCGGGGATTCACCCCTCCACTTT
>TRBD1|many|TRBV20-1|TRBJ2-1
CSARDPIGGAYNEQFF
TGCAGTGCTAGAGACCCGATAGGGGGCGCTTACAATGAGCAGTTCTTC
>TRBD2|many|TRBV20-1|TRBJ2-3
CSAKRTSGISTDTQYF
TGCAGTGCTAAACGGACTAGCGGGATATCGACAGATACGCAGTATTTT
>-|many|TRBV12-3/TRBV12-4|TRBJ1-1
CASSLGGLGTEAFF
TGTGCCAGCAGTTTAGGAGGGCTGGGCACTGAAGCTTTCTTT
>TRBD1|-|TRBV24-1|TRBJ2-5
CATSDPGQGLETQYF
TGTGCCACCAGTGACCCAGGACAGGGGTTGGAGACCCAGTACTTC
>-|-|TRBV29-1|TRBJ2-2
CSVEGGGHGELFF
TGCAGCGTTGAAGGTGGGGGCCACGGGGAGCTGTTTTTT
>-|-|TRBV5-1|TRBJ2-1
CASSLGEGQYNEQFF
TGCGCCAGCAGCTTAGGGGAAGGCCAATACAATGAGCAGTTCTTC
>TRBD2|many|TRBV29-1|TRBJ2-1
CSVVGLVKGVYNEQFF
TGCAGCGTTGTGGGACTAGTAAAAGGGGTTTACAATGAGCAGTTCTTC
>TRBD2|few|TRBV7-6|TRBJ2-7
CASSLGPSGGYEQYF
TGTGCCAGCAGCTTGGGTCCTAGCGGTGGCTACGAGCAGTACTTC
>-|-|TRBV27|TRBJ1-1
CASRPGWTEAFF
TGTGCCAGCAGGCCAGGTTGGACTGAAGCTTTCTTT
>TRBD2|few|TRBV28|TRBJ2-3
CASSLPQGLAGGNLTDTQYF
TGTGCCAGCAGTTTACCCCAGGGACTAGCGGGAGGCAACCTCACAGATACGCAGTATTTT
>-|-|TRBV7-3|TRBJ1-2
CASSPETGNYGYTF
TGTGCCAGCAGCCCAGAAACAGGGAACTATGGCTACACCTTC
>-|-|TRBV19|TRBJ2-7
CASSPGVLSYEQYF
TGTGCCAGTAGCCCAGGGGTCCTATCCTACGAGCAGTACTTC
>-|-|TRBV7-9|TRBJ2-7
CASSFMYEQYF
TGTGCCAGCAGCTTTATGTACGAGCAGTACTTC
>TRBD2|few|TRBV10-2|TRBJ2-1
CASSVGGGPTIEQFF
TGCGCCAGCAGTGTTGGGGGAGGGCCCACTATTGAGCAGTTCTTC
>-|-|TRBV20-1|TRBJ2-1
CSGLFLTDYGNEQFF
TGCAGTGGGCTGTTTTTGACCGATTATGGCAATGAGCAGTTCTTC
>-|-|TRBV7-9|TRBJ2-7
CASGLGFSYEQCF
TGTGCCAGCGGCTTAGGCTTCTCCTACGAGCAGTGCTTC
>-|few|TRBV20-1|TRBJ1-5
CSARDGGRPVHF
TGCAGTGCTAGAGATGGGGGACGCCCCGTGCATTTT
>TRBD2|many|TRBV20-1|TRBJ2-1
CSAREVRLAGSSYNEQFF
TGCAGTGCTAGAGAGGTCCGGCTAGCGGGTTCCTCCTACAATGAGCAGTTCTTC
>TRBD2|-|TRBV7-3|TRBJ2-7
CASSRSGSFHEQYF
TGTGCCAGCAGCCGTAGCGGGAGTTTCCACGAGCAGTACTTC
>TRBD1|many|TRBV11-2|TRBJ1-5
CASSLDGTGGQPQHF
TGTGCCAGCAGCTTAGATGGGACAGGGGGTCAGCCCCAGCATTTT